The next 24 T cell receptor beta chains were all read from a single sample in a study of T cells in localized non-small cell lung cancer. Data came from immunoSEQ multiplex PCR; TCRdb stores just in-frame clones and leaves some out. The sample has 25,000 to 30,000 clones; roughly four fifths are singletons. Sequences were derived from peripheral blood mononuclear cells, sampled before any cancer treatment. These receptor sequences come from a man between 40 and 70 years old with stage III lung adenocarcinoma.

This clone was observed a few times. This chain links TRBV5-1 with TRBJ2-2; 8 positions match TRBD1. Germline CDR1 is SGHRS and CDR2 is YFSETQ. V shed 7 bases, J shed 4 bases, and the junction held 6 bases outside the gene matches. The CDR3 is 14 amino acids. CDR3 protein: CASGGTGVTGELFF. CDR3 in DNA: TGCGCCAGCGGGGGGACAGGAGTCACCGGGGAGCTGTTTTTT.

This clone was seen more than once but under ten times. The chain joins TRBV20-1 to TRBJ1-1, with unresolved D. Germline CDR1 reads DFQATT; CDR2 reads SNEGSKA (reference sequence). The CDR3 totals 11 residues. Trimming shortened V by 5 bases and J by 8 bases, and 12 bases separated the two germline ends. CDR3 residues: CSAGERIEAFF. The CDR3 coding sequence is TGCAGTGCTGGCGAGAGGATCGAAGCTTTCTTT.

This rearrangement joins TRBV5-4 to TRBJ2-5; either TRBD1 or TRBD2 may fit D (5 bases each). V lost 0 bases and J 5 bases, leaving 23 bases between the germline ends. The germline CDR1 and CDR2 sequences are SGHNT and YYREEE (reference sequence). This CDR3 has 18 amino acids. Written as DNA, the CDR3 is TGTGCCAGCAGCTTGGTTTCGGACCGGGACGGACCGAAGGAGACCCAGTACTTC. This translates into CASSLVSDRDGPKETQYF.

The V gene is TRBV28, the J gene TRBJ1-2; TRBD1 might be the D (5 bases). Trimming stripped 8 bases from V and 4 bases from J, with 11 bases between. The CDR3 runs 12 residues. CDR1 is MDHEN and CDR2 is SYDVKM in the germline V gene. The CDR3 DNA is TGTGCCAGCGGACGGGGGACCTATGGCTACACCTTC. This sequence encodes CASGRGTYGYTF.

V is TRBV7-9 and J is TRBJ1-4; TRBD1 matches 8 bases. The V gene end was trimmed by 5 bases and the J gene end by 3 bases; junction bases not matched to a gene: 8. Germline V gene lookup returns CDR1 SEHNR and CDR2 FQNEAQ (reference sequence). The CDR3 extends over 16 amino acids. CDR3 DNA sequence: TGTGCCAGCAGCCAGACAGGGGTAACAGCTAATGAAAAACTGTTTTTT. This encodes CASSQTGVTANEKLFF.

V and J are TRBV28 and TRBJ2-5, with D uncertain. The CDR3 has 12 amino acids. Germline-derived CDR1 and CDR2 are MDHEN and SYDVKM. The germline V and J ends were trimmed by 6 bases and 7 bases, with 12 bases remaining between them. CDR3 nucleotides: TGTGCCAGCAGACGTAATTTGGGGACCCAGTACTTC. This encodes CASRRNLGTQYF. Full variable domain (remainder filled in from reference TRBV28 and TRBJ2-5): DVKVTQSSRYLVKRTGEKVFLECVQDMDHENMFWYRQDPGLGLRLIYFSYDVKMKEKGDIPEGYSVSREKKERFSLILESASTNQTSMYLCASRRNLGTQYFGPGTRLLVL.

This chain connects TRBV6-5 to TRBJ1-5; no definite D call. V lost 5 bases, J lost 0 bases, and 11 bases lay in between. The CDR3 consists of 15 residues. Germline V gene data show CDR1 as MNHEY and CDR2 as SVGAGI. CDR3 DNA sequence: TGTGCCAGCAGTCGAAATGTGGATAGCAATCAGCCCCAGCATTTT. Its translation is CASSRNVDSNQPQHF.

The chain recombines TRBV9 with TRBJ1-4, with no clear D. The CDR3 sequence is 13 residues long. Germline V gene data show CDR1 as SGDLS and CDR2 as YYNGEE. Trimming pared 4 bases from V and 8 bases from J, leaving 12 bases between. The CDR3 spells CASSPGEGEKLFF. The DNA for the CDR3 is TGTGCCAGCAGCCCCGGGGAGGGCGAAAAACTGTTTTTT. Combining the CDR3 with reference TRBV9 and TRBJ1-4 gives the whole variable domain DSGVTQTPKHLITATGQRVTLRCSPRSGDLSVYWYQQSLDQGLQFLIQYYNGEERAKGNILERFSAQQFPDLHSELNLSSLELGDSALYFCASSPGEGEKLFFGSGTQLSVL.

This sequence joins TRBV28 and TRBJ2-7, with D maybe TRBD2 (6 bases). The V end was cut by 11 bases, the J end by 3 bases, with 11 bases between. The CDR3 has 11 amino acids. The germline gives CDR1 MDHEN, CDR2 SYDVKM. CDR3 amino acids: CAARENYEQYF. As DNA, the CDR3 is TGTGCCGCCCGGGAGAACTACGAGCAGTACTTC.

In this sample, this clone turned up a few times. V is TRBV6-6 and J is TRBJ1-1; D is undetermined. Germline V gene sequence: CDR1 MNHNY, CDR2 SVGAGI (reference sequence). CDR3 length: 13 residues. Trimming took 7 bases from V and 4 from J, leaving 13 bases between them. The CDR3 nucleotides are TGTGCCAGCATGGAGACGGTCGGCACTGAAGCTTTCTTT. This gives the protein CASMETVGTEAFF.

The rearrangement joins TRBV30 to TRBJ1-5; D gene uncertain. Per the germline V gene, CDR1 is GTSNPN and CDR2 is SVGIG (reference sequence). The V gene lost 0 bases and the J gene lost 3 bases, with 9 bases spanning the gap. The length of the CDR3 is 14 residues. The CDR3 loop is CAWSVGNNNQPQHF. As DNA, the CDR3 is TGTGCCTGGAGTGTGGGTAACAACAATCAGCCCCAGCATTTT.

The rearrangement uses TRBV18 and TRBJ1-4; possibly TRBD1 for D (6 bases). Germline loops: CDR1 KGHSH, CDR2 LQKENI. There are 14 residues in the CDR3. V was trimmed by 3 bases and J by 2 bases, leaving 7 bases between them. CDR3 loop: CASSPQGTNEKLFF. The CDR3 nucleotides are TGTGCCAGCTCACCGCAGGGGACTAATGAAAAACTGTTTTTT.

This clone was observed a handful of times. At one end, the junction sequence differs from germline, possibly due to a read error. The gene calls are TRBV7-7 and TRBJ2-1; D is possibly TRBD2 (5 bases). CDR3 length: 13 amino acids. In germline, CDR1 is SSHAT, CDR2 FNYEAQ (reference sequence). The CDR3 loop reads CASSLGPGYEQFF. The CDR3 nucleotides read TGTGCTAGCAGCTTAGGTCCGGGGTATGAGCAGTTCTTC.

This sequence joins TRBV10-2 and TRBJ2-2; TRBD2 might be the D (6 bases). The CDR3 totals 15 residues. The germline V and J ends were trimmed by 3 bases and 4 bases, with 12 bases remaining between them. CDR1 and CDR2 (germline): WSHSY, SAAADI. CDR3 DNA sequence: TGCGCCAGCAGTGACGCCGGGGGTAGCACCGGGGAGCTGTTTTTT. Translation: CASSDAGGSTGELFF.

This chain links TRBV4-2 with TRBJ1-6, with D perhaps TRBD1 (5 bases). Germline lookup yields CDR1 LGHNA and CDR2 YNFKEQ. The CDR3 is 15 amino acids. Trimming removed 0 bases at V and 10 bases at J, with 13 bases between. The CDR3 region has the DNA TGTGCCAGCAGCCAAGATAGCAGGGATGGCTCACCCCTCCACTTT. As protein: CASSQDSRDGSPLHF.

The chain couples TRBV7-9 to TRBJ2-2; 8 nucleotides match TRBD2. CDR1 is SEHNR, CDR2 FQNEAQ, per germline (reference sequence). This CDR3 contains 14 residues. V shed 5 bases, J shed 7 bases, and the junction held 6 bases outside the gene matches. The CDR3 here is CASSPGTRNGELFF. CDR3 DNA: TGTGCCAGCAGCCCCGGGACTAGGAACGGGGAGCTGTTTTTT.

This sequence joins TRBV4-1 and TRBJ1-1; TRBD1 aligns across 9 bases. Germline V gene lookup returns CDR1 MGHRA and CDR2 YSYEKL. J lost 1 base, V lost 4 bases, and 13 bases had no gene match. CDR3 length: 18 residues. CDR3 in amino acids: CASSRIPGQGPKNTEAFF. Written as DNA, the CDR3 is TGCGCCAGCAGCCGCATACCGGGACAGGGCCCTAAGAACACTGAAGCTTTCTTT.

This sequence joins TRBV7-8 and TRBJ2-2; no clear D gene. In germline, CDR1 is SGHVS, CDR2 FQNEAQ. This CDR3 has 13 amino acids. Trimming took off 4 bases at V and 5 bases at J, with 8 bases between the two ends. The CDR3 DNA reads TGTGCCAGCAGCTCCGGTGAAACCGGGGAGCTGTTTTTT. Residues: CASSSGETGELFF.

The chain recombines TRBV7-2 with TRBJ1-5; no clear D gene. Trimming removed 4 bases from V and 5 bases from J, with 15 bases in between. Germline CDR1 is SGHTA and CDR2 is FQGNSA. The CDR3 is made up of 15 amino acids. Here the CDR3 DNA reads TGTGCCAGCAGCTCTAGGTCAGGTTTGGATCAGCCCCAGCATTTT. Protein product: CASSSRSGLDQPQHF.

The chain has TRBV18 and TRBJ1-1; TRBD1 matches at 8 bases. The CDR3 consists of 19 residues. Germline V gene lookup returns CDR1 KGHSH and CDR2 LQKENI. V shed 1 base and J 0 bases; nucleotides not matched to a gene: 13. The chain's CDR3 is CASSPQIPDRALLNTEAFF. The CDR3 DNA sequence: TGTGCCAGCTCACCACAAATCCCGGACAGGGCGCTTTTGAACACTGAAGCTTTCTTT.

The chain links TRBV18 to TRBJ2-5, with D perhaps TRBD1 or TRBD2 (5 bases each). The germline V and J ends were trimmed by 6 bases and 2 bases, with 10 bases remaining between them. CDR3 length: 13 residues. Per the germline V gene, CDR1 is KGHSH and CDR2 is LQKENI. The CDR3, as DNA: TGTGCCAGCTCGGTGGGGGATCAAGAGACCCAGTACTTC. Residues: CASSVGDQETQYF.

This clone was picked up a small number of times. The chain is built from TRBV18 and TRBJ1-3; D perhaps matches TRBD1 (5 bases). The germline CDR1 and CDR2 sequences are KGHSH and LQKENI. The V end was cut by 6 bases, the J end by 4 bases, with 10 bases between. This CDR3 has 13 residues. The CDR3 protein is CASSPGPGNTIYF. CDR3 nucleotide sequence: TGTGCCAGCTCCCCGGGACCCGGAAACACCATATATTTT.

This chain uses TRBV28 with TRBJ2-1, with a weak D call TRBD1 (6 bases). Trimming removed 3 bases at V and 9 bases at J, with 18 bases between. The germline V gene encodes CDR1 MDHEN and CDR2 SYDVKM. CDR3 length: 15 amino acids. CDR3 in amino acids: CASSFPGTGRTEQFF. As DNA, the CDR3 is TGTGCCAGCAGTTTTCCCGGAACAGGGCGTACTGAGCAGTTCTTC.

The genes are TRBV5-4 and TRBJ1-5; 9 nucleotides match TRBD1. Trimming removed 4 bases from V and 6 bases from J; junction bases left unmatched: 8. Per the germline V gene, CDR1 is SGHNT and CDR2 is YYREEE (reference sequence). The CDR3 consists of 15 residues. CDR3 nucleotide sequence: TGTGCCAGCAGCCCCGGGACAGGGCCTGCTCAGCCCCAGCATTTT. Its translation: CASSPGTGPAQPQHF.